The TCR beta chain under discussion was sequenced for a study of regulatory T cells in long-lasting Graves disease. This clonotype was counted many times. Its specificity is not known. CDR3 length equals 12 residues. Germline lookup yields CDR1 SNHLY and CDR2 FYNNEI. The V gene lost 4 bases and the J gene lost 2 bases, with 5 bases spanning the gap. HTBI primers from iRepertoire and Arm-PCR of CDR3 regions yielded the TCR beta libraries. TCRdb used MiXCR to reprocess the multiplex PCR reads, holding one entry per CDR3 protein. The table includes more than 650,000 distinct CDR3 sequences, approximately 29% detected once. Indicated time point: persistent/refractory GD, antithyroid drugs over 5 years with positive TRAb. Extracted PBMC RNA gave rise to the TCR library. Findings and caveats of the study: Preferential use of TRBV28, TRBJ1-2 and TRBJ2-5 was seen in persistent disease. Persistent-disease Graves' patients showed less TCR diversity than new cases.

The receptor's source is a female donor with Graves disease. The genes are TRBV2 and TRBJ1-2; the D is unclear. The sequenced sample was peripheral blood mononuclear cells (PBMCs), obtained when the disease was refractory, from a patient treated with antithyroid drugs. CDR3: CASSVDNYGYTF. For the CDR3, the DNA is TGTGCCAGCAGTGTGGACAACTATGGCTACACCTTC.